This paragraph reports one T cell receptor (beta chain). Its antigen is currently not known. Base qualities were left out, and no much larger clone turns up one base away. The data were taken from a study of blood T cell repertoires in COVID-19 (dated by TCRdb to the early 2020s). In the study overall: Samples covering the acute and convalescent phases of COVID-19 were provided by collaborators in the United States, Italy and Spain. The material from the prospective study consisted of cDNA or gDNA derived from T cells, B-cell-depleted T cells, or PBMCs. The dataset comprised deeply sampled blood TCRbeta repertoires from subjects exposed to, actively infected with, or recovered from COVID-19. The repertoires were released in a freely available public database meant as a resource for research on the immune response to SARS-CoV-2. The samples were drawn from the first 160 participants of the ongoing ImmuneRACE study and from 1,254 subjects provided by 6 global collaborators. Nearly every sample came with metadata listing a de-identified subject ID, COVID-19 status, age in years and sex. Where available, HLA class I and class II types were taken from metadata supplied by the sample provider and were not determined by assay-based typing.

Cut back by 7 bases and 0 bases, the V and J ends lie 16 bases apart. The cysteine opens and the phenylalanine closes a CDR3 of 16 amino acids. Of all the DNA, just the CDR3 is kept, 48 bases in frame from base 1. According to the germline V gene (reference sequence), CDR1 reads LNHDA and CDR2 reads SQIVND. The collaborating institutions used their own protocols to collect whole blood in K2EDTA tubes. Collaborator samples were shipped for TCRbeta analysis as frozen whole blood, isolated PBMCs, or DNA extracted from either sample type. The immunoSEQ Assay, a bias-controlled multiplex PCR, was used to amplify TCRbeta CDR3 regions from genomic DNA. The authors' analysis ran thus. Within the assay, amplification of reference gene primers was used to estimate how many nucleated cells each sample contained. To quantify the absolute abundance of each unique TCRbeta CDR3 rearrangement, sequence reads were collapsed and filtered. For each sample, productive Simpson clonality was calculated as the square root of Simpson's diversity index over productive rearrangements. Entries here come from immuneACCESS through TCRdb and include only in-frame sequences with V and J called. Some clones fail to appear in such tables; in the studies checked, an unresolved V gene covers under half of the shortfall, and the cause of the remainder is unknown. V and J calls and clone size are those listed in that table; D and trimming were worked out from the DNA. The table for this sample lists 150,000 to 180,000 clones; around 80% of them were counted only once. The ten largest clones take up about 0.5% of the sample.

The study at large found these results: The quantity of clinical and demographic metadata differed by source and by participant and was supplied without curation.

The specimen sequenced was peripheral blood. This clonotype was sampled from a man aged 55 to 69 with acute or convalescent COVID-19. The chain links TRBV19 with TRBJ1-5; possibly the D gene is TRBD1, per 6 matching bases. The DNA sequence is as follows: TGTGCCAGTAAGAAGGAGGGGGGGCTTAGCAATCAGCCCCAGCATTTT. It translates as CASKKEGGLSNQPQHF.